The 21 T cell receptor beta chains listed next were all sequenced from one sample in a study of shared clonotypes between healthy human individuals. Only in-frame clones appear in the TCRdb table, and some are missing; sequencing was by immunoSEQ multiplex PCR. The sample records some 1,100,000 clones, roughly 74% being singletons. Sequencing was performed on memory CD4+ T cells from PBMCs. Specified subset: CD45RA-negative fraction. The receptors derive from a man in his late teens or twenties in good health. Some clones in this sample may be carry-over from other donors' samples.

V is TRBV11-2 and J is TRBJ2-7; TRBD2 matches at 9 bases. The CDR3 spans 15 residues. Losses at the gene ends were 3 bases for V and 6 bases for J; bases not matched to a gene: 9. The germline V gene encodes CDR1 SGHAT and CDR2 FQNNGV. The CDR3 loop is CASSLVAGVAPEQYF. Written as DNA, the CDR3 is TGTGCCAGCAGCTTGGTAGCGGGAGTTGCTCCCGAGCAGTACTTC.

The J gene is TRBJ1-2, the V gene TRBV5-1, with D unclear. With 3 bases removed from V and 8 bases from J, the gap between germline ends came to 17 bases. Germline CDR1 is SGHRS and CDR2 is YFSETQ. The CDR3 extends over 14 amino acids. CDR3 sequence reads: CASSSEGALIGYTF. In nucleotides, the CDR3 is TGCGCCAGCAGCTCGGAGGGAGCACTTATCGGCTACACCTTC.

The genes are TRBV2 and TRBJ2-7; D uncertain. The germline V gene encodes CDR1 SNHLY and CDR2 FYNNEI. This CDR3 spans 12 amino acids. Between the trimmed V and J ends, which lost 8 bases and 2 bases, there was a span of 10 bases. The CDR3 region has the DNA TGTGCCAGCCTTCGGAATGCCTACGAGCAGTACTTC. Amino acids: CASLRNAYEQYF. Supplemented by reference TRBV2 and TRBJ2-7, the full variable domain reads EPEVTQTPSHQVTQMGQEVILRCVPISNHLYFYWYRQILGQKVEFLVSFYNNEISEKSEIFDDQFSVERPDGSNFTLKIRSTKLEDSAMYFCASLRNAYEQYFGPGTRLTVT.

The genes are TRBV5-4 and TRBJ2-7; TRBD2 aligns across 7 bases. This CDR3 has 17 residues. Losses at the gene ends were 4 bases for V and 2 bases for J; bases not matched to a gene: 15. Looked up from germline, CDR1 is SGHNT and CDR2 is YYREEE (reference sequence). For the CDR3, the DNA is TGTGCCAGCAGCCCTGGGCCTCGCGGGAGTGTTACCTACGAGCAGTACTTC. Translating gives CASSPGPRGSVTYEQYF.

The chain links TRBV11-3 to TRBJ2-7, with D uncertain. V was shortened by 0 bases and J by 1 base, with 7 bases between the two germline ends. The CDR3 extends over 14 amino acids. From germline, CDR1 is SGHNT and CDR2 YENEEA. CDR3 sequence reads: CASSLEPESYEQYF. The CDR3 DNA is TGTGCCAGCAGCTTAGAACCGGAATCCTACGAGCAGTACTTC.

The rearrangement uses TRBV2 and TRBJ1-2; tentative D call: TRBD1 (6 bases). Germline V lookup: CDR1 SNHLY, CDR2 FYNNEI. The CDR3 has 11 amino acids. V lost 8 bases, J lost 7 bases, and 11 bases lay in between. The CDR3 region is CASGNRAGYTF. The CDR3 DNA reads TGTGCCAGCGGAAACAGGGCTGGCTACACCTTC.

The chain couples TRBV7-9 to TRBJ2-5, with 13 bases identical to TRBD2. CDR1 is SEHNR and CDR2 is FQNEAQ in the germline V gene (reference sequence). J lost 5 bases, V lost 3 bases, and 6 bases had no gene match. The CDR3 sequence is 16 residues long. The CDR3 sequence is CASSFGTSGTWETQYF. As DNA, the CDR3 is TGTGCCAGCAGCTTTGGGACTAGCGGGACCTGGGAGACCCAGTACTTC.

This clone was seen only a few times. The CDR3 loop is CASSSFSGRFNNEQFF. In nucleotides, the CDR3 is TGTGCCAGCAGCTCGTTTAGCGGGAGATTCAACAATGAGCAGTTCTTC. The rearrangement links TRBV11-2 to TRBJ2-1; 9 nucleotides match TRBD2. V dropped 4 bases and J dropped 5; count of bases not matched to a gene: 9. Germline V gene lookup returns CDR1 SGHAT and CDR2 FQNNGV. This CDR3 is built from 16 residues.

The CDR3, as DNA: TGCGCCAGCAGCTTGGCTAGCGGGAGTGGAGAGACCCAGTACTTC. Its protein is CASSLASGSGETQYF. The chain combines TRBV5-1 with TRBJ2-5, with 10 bases that match TRBD2. The CDR3 extends over 15 amino acids. The V segment lost 0 bases and the J segment 4 bases; nucleotides outside the gene matches: 3. Germline V gene data show CDR1 as SGHRS and CDR2 as YFSETQ.

In this sample, this clone turned up many times. The rearrangement links TRBV4-3 to TRBJ2-3, with D possibly being TRBD1 (5 bases). V was pared by 2 bases and J by 2 bases, with 11 bases between. The CDR3 has 15 amino acids. Germline CDR1 reads LGHNA; CDR2 reads YSLEER. CDR3 in DNA: TGCGCCAGCAGCCAAACAGGAGCCAACACAGATACGCAGTATTTT. Encoded protein: CASSQTGANTDTQYF.

This clone was picked up one time. The V call is TRBV2, the J call TRBJ2-7, with 9 nucleotides matching TRBD1. Germline values: CDR1 SNHLY, CDR2 FYNNEI. V gave up 2 bases and J gave up 2 bases; unmatched junction bases: 10. The CDR3 has 17 residues. CDR3 in DNA: TGTGCCAGCAGTGAACCTCGACAGGGGGGAAGGGCCTACGAGCAGTACTTC. It yields the protein CASSEPRQGGRAYEQYF.

The rearrangement joins TRBV6-6 to TRBJ1-1, with TRBD1 identical over 9 bases. Per germline, CDR1 MNHNY and CDR2 SVGAGI (reference sequence). Trimming took 2 bases from V and 4 from J; bases not matched to a gene: 5. The CDR3 has 15 residues. The CDR3 coding sequence is TGTGCCAGCAGTTACACACAGGGGGCGCGCACTGAAGCTTTCTTT. Translating it yields CASSYTQGARTEAFF.

This chain links TRBV11-2 with TRBJ2-1; a weak D match, TRBD2 (5 bases). The CDR3 is 17 amino acids. The ends were cut back, 3 bases at V and 7 bases at J, with 22 bases in the middle. Germline assignment: CDR1 SGHAT and CDR2 FQNNGV. The CDR3 nucleotides read TGTGCCAGCAGCTTCTACCAAGCGGTTACAGACCCTAATGAGCAGTTCTTC. Its translation: CASSFYQAVTDPNEQFF.

The CDR3 DNA is TGTGCCAGCAGCGTAGCATGGGAGGGAAGAGGTACTGGAAACACCATATATTTT. Protein: CASSVAWEGRGTGNTIYF. V is TRBV9 and J is TRBJ1-3; D not certain. Trimming left V 0 bases short and J 2 bases short, with 18 bases between. Germline CDR1 SGDLS, CDR2 YYNGEE. The CDR3 loop spans 18 amino acids.

This clone was counted a single time. The rearrangement links TRBV5-6 to TRBJ1-1; no clear D. V lost 1 base and J lost 1, with 14 bases in between. Germline CDR1 reads SGHDT; CDR2 reads YYEEEE. This CDR3 contains 16 residues. CDR3 nucleotides: TGTGCCAGCAGCTTGCTCGGCGCTACGGAGAACACTGAAGCTTTCTTT. Protein: CASSLLGATENTEAFF. The full variable domain, with the rest looked up from reference TRBV5-6 and TRBJ1-1, is DAGVTQSPTHLIKTRGQQVTLRCSPKSGHDTVSWYQQALGQGPQFIFQYYEEEERQRGNFPDRFSGHQFPNYSSELNVNALLLGDSALYLCASSLLGATENTEAFFGQGTRLTVV.

The CDR3 bases are TGTGCCAGCAGTTCCCCATCCCGTGAACAGGGGTTAACTAATGAAAAACTGTTTTTT. It specifies CASSSPSREQGLTNEKLFF. V gene TRBV28 combines with J gene TRBJ1-4, with 7 bases aligning to TRBD1. This CDR3 comprises 19 residues. V lost 4 bases, J lost 1 base, and 15 bases stayed unmatched. CDR1 is MDHEN and CDR2 is SYDVKM in the germline V gene.

The V gene is TRBV28, the J gene TRBJ1-5; D gene unclear. V was shortened by 3 bases and J by 9 bases, with 9 bases between the two germline ends. The CDR3 is 12 residues long. CDR1 and CDR2 from the germline V gene are MDHEN and SYDVKM. CDR3 bases: TGTGCCAGCAGTTTTTATGCCCGGCCCCAGCATTTT. Protein: CASSFYARPQHF.

This clone was found a few times. The CDR3: CSASEGTTNEKLFF. The CDR3 DNA is TGCAGCGCCTCGGAGGGGACAACTAATGAAAAACTGTTTTTT. This chain uses TRBV29-1 with TRBJ1-4; a possible D gene is TRBD1 (5 bases). Deletions cut 7 bases from V and 0 bases from J, with 12 bases between. The germline V gene encodes CDR1 SQVTM and CDR2 ANQGSEA. This CDR3 is 14 amino acids long.

This clone was counted between two and nine times. The gene calls are TRBV7-9 and TRBJ1-1; D is perhaps TRBD1 (5 bases). This CDR3 comprises 14 residues. V was clipped by 4 bases and J by 1 base, with 10 bases between them. Germline V gene data show CDR1 as SEHNR and CDR2 as FQNEAQ (reference sequence). In DNA, the CDR3 is TGTGCCAGCAGCTCTTTGCAGGGGAACACTGAAGCTTTCTTT. It encodes CASSSLQGNTEAFF.

V usage is TRBV7-2 and J usage is TRBJ2-3, with 10 bases aligning to TRBD1. There are 14 residues in the CDR3. Germline V gene data show CDR1 as SGHTA and CDR2 as FQGNSA. J lost 4 bases, V lost 6 bases, and 4 bases had no gene match. As DNA, the CDR3 is TGTGCCAGCAGACGGGACAGGGGATCAGATACGCAGTATTTT. Translated, it gives CASRRDRGSDTQYF. Supplemented by reference TRBV7-2 and TRBJ2-3, the full variable domain reads GAGVSQSPSNKVTEKGKDVELRCDPISGHTALYWYRQSLGQGLEFLIYFQGNSAPDKSGLPSDRFSAERTGGSVSTLTIQRTQQEDSAVYLCASRRDRGSDTQYFGPGTRLTVL.

The genes are TRBV28 and TRBJ1-2, with D tentatively TRBD1 (6 bases). The CDR3 runs to 17 residues. Germline CDR1 and CDR2: MDHEN and SYDVKM. Trimming took 2 bases from V and 3 from J, leaving 19 bases between them. Written as DNA, the CDR3 is TGTGCCAGCAGTTTAATTGGGACCCAGGGGATACACTATGGCTACACCTTC. Translation: CASSLIGTQGIHYGYTF.